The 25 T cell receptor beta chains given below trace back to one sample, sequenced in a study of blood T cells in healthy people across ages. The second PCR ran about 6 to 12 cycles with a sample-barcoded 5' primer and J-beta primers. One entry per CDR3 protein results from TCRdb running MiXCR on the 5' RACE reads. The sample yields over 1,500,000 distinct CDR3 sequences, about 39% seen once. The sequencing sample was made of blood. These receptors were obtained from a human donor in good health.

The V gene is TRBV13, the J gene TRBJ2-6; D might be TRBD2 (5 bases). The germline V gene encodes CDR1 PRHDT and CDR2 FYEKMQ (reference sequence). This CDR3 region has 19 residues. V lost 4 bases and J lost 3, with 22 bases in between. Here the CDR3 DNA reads TGTGCCAGCAGCTCCCTGGACGGAGAGGGCATCGGTGGGGCCAACGTCCTGACTTTC. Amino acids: CASSSLDGEGIGGANVLTF.

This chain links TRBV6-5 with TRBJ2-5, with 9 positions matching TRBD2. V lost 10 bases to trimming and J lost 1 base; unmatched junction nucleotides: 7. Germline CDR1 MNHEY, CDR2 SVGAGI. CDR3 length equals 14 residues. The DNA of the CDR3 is TGTGCCACCACAAGGCGGGGGGGCCAAGAGACCCAGTACTTC. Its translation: CATTRRGGQETQYF.

The CDR3 DNA is TGTGCCAGCAGTTACGGCTACAGTGTAGTTCACAATGAGCAGTTCTTC. The encoded protein is CASSYGYSVVHNEQFF. The chain uses TRBV6-2 or TRBV6-3 and TRBJ2-1; D gene unclear. The CDR3 runs 16 residues. Trimming took off 2 bases at V and 5 bases at J, with 16 bases between the two ends. Germline lookup yields CDR1 MNHEY and CDR2 SVGEGT.

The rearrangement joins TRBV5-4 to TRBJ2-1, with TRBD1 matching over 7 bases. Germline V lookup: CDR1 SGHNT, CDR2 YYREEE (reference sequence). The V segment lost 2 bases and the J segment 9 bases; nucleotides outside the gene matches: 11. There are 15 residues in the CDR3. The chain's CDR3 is CASSFDRVTMGEQFF. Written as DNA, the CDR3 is TGTGCCAGCAGCTTCGACAGGGTAACAATGGGTGAGCAGTTCTTC.

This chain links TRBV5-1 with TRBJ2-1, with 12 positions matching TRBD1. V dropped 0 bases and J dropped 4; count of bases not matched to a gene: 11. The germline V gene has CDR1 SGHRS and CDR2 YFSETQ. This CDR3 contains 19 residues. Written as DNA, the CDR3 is TGCGCCAGCAGCTTGGCATTGGACGGGACAGGGGGCCGATACAATGAGCAGTTCTTC. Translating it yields CASSLALDGTGGRYNEQFF.

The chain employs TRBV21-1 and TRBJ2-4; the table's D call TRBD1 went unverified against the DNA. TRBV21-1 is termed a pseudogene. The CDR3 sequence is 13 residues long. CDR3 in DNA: TGTGCCAGCTGTCCAAATGGGGTCGCCATTCAGTACTTC. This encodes CASCPNGVAIQYF.

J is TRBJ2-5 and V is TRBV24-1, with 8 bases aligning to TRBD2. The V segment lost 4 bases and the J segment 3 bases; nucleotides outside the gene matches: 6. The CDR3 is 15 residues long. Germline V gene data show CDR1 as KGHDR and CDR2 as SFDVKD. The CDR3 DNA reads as TGTGCCACCAGTGACCCCTATAGCGGGGAAGAGACCCAGTACTTC. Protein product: CATSDPYSGEETQYF.

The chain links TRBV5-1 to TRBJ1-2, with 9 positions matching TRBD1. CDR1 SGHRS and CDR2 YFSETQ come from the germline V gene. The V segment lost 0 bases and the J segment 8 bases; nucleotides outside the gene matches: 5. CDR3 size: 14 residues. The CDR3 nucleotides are TGCGCCAGCAGCTTGGACGGGACAGGGTTCGGCTACACCTTC. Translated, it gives CASSLDGTGFGYTF.

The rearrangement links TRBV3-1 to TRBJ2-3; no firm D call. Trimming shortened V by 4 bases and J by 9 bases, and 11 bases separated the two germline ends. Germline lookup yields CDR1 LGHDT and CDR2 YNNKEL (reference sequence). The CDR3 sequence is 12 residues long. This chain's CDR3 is CASSPLGCTQYF. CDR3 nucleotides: TGTGCCAGCAGCCCATTGGGATGCACGCAGTATTTT.

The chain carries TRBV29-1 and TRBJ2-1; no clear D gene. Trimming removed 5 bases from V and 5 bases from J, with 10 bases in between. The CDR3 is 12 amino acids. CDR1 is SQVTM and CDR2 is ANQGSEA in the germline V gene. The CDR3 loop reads CSVLQENNEQFF. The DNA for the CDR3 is TGCAGCGTTCTCCAGGAAAACAATGAGCAGTTCTTC.

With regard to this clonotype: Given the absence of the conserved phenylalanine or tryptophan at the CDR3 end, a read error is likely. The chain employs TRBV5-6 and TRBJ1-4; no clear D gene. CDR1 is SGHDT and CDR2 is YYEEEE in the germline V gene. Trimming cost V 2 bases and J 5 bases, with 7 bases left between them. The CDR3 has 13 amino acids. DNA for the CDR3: TGTGCCAGCAGCTTAGGAGTGAATGAAAAACTGTTTTTG. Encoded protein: CASSLGVNEKLFL.

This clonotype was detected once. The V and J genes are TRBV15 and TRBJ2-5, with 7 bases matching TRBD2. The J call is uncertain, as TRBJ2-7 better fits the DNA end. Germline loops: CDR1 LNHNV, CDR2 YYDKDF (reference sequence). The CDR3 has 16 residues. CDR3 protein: CATSRAPGTIRNEQYF. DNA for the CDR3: TGTGCCACCAGCAGAGCCCCAGGGACTATTAGAAACGAGCAGTACTTC.

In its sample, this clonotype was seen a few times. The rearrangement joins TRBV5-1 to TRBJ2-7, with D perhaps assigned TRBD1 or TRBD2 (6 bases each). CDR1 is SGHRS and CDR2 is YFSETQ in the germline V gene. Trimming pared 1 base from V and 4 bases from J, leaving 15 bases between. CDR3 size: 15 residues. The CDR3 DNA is TGCGCCAGCAGCTTGTTGGGGGGCGCCCGTTACGAGCAGTACTTC. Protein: CASSLLGGARYEQYF.

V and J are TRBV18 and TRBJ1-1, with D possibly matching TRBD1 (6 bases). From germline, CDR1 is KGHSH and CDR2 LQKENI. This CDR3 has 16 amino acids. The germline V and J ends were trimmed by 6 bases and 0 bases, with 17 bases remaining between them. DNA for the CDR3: TGTGCCAGCTCGCCCACAAAGGACAGTTTGAACACTGAAGCTTTCTTT. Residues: CASSPTKDSLNTEAFF. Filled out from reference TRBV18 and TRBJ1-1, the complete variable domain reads NAGVMQNPRHLVRRRGQEARLRCSPMKGHSHVYWYRQLPEEGLKFMVYLQKENIIDESGMPKERFSAEFPKEGPSILRIQQVVRGDSAAYFCASSPTKDSLNTEAFFGQGTRLTVV.

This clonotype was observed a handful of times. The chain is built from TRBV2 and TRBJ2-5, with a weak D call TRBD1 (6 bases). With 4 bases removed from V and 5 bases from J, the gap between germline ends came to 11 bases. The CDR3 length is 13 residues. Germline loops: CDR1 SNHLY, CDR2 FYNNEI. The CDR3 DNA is TGTGCCAGCAGTGGCAGGGGCCCGGAGACCCAGTACTTC. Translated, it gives CASSGRGPETQYF.

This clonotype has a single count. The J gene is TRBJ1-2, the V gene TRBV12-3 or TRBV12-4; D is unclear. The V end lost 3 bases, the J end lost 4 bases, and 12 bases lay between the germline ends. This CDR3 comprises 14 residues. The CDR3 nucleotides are TGTGCCAGCAGTTTTGATTCCAGGCCCTATGGCTACACCTTC. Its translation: CASSFDSRPYGYTF.

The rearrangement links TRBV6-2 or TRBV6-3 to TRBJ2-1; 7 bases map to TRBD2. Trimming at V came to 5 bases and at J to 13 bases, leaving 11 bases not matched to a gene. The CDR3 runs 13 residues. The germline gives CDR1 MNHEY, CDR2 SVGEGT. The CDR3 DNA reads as TGTGCCAGCAGTCCTCGGGCTAGCGGATTCCAGTTCTTC. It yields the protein CASSPRASGFQFF.

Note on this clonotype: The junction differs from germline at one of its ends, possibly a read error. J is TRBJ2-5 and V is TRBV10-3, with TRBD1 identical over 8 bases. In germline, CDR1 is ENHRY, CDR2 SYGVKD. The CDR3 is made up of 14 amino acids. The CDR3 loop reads CAIGQGRPQEAQYF. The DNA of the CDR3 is TGTGCCATCGGACAGGGACGCCCCCAAGAGGCCCAGTACTTC.

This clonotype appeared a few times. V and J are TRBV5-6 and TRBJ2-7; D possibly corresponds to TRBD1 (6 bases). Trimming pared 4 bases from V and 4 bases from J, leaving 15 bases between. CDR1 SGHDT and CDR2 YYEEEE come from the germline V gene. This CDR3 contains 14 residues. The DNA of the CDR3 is TGTGCCAGCAGCGGGCAGGGACAAACGTACGAGCAGTACTTC. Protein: CASSGQGQTYEQYF.

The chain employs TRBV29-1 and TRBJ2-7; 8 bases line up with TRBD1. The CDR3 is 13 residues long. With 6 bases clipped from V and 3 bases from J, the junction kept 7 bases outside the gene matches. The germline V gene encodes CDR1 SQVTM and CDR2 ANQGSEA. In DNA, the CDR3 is TGCAGCGTGATTGGGACAGGCATCTACGAGCAGTACTTC. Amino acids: CSVIGTGIYEQYF.

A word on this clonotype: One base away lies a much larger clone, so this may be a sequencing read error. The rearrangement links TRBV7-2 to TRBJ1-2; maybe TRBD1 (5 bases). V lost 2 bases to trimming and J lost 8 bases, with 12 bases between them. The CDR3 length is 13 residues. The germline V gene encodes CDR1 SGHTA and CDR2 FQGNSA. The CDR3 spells CTSSLYGGLGYTF. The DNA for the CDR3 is TGTACCAGCAGCTTATATGGGGGTTTAGGCTACACCTTC.

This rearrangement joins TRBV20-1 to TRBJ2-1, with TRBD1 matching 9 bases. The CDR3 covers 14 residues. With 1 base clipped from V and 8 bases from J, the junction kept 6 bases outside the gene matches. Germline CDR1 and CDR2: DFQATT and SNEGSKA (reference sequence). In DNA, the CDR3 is TGCAGTGCTAGAGGAACAGGGGGCGCGGATGAGCAGTTCTTC. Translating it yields CSARGTGGADEQFF.

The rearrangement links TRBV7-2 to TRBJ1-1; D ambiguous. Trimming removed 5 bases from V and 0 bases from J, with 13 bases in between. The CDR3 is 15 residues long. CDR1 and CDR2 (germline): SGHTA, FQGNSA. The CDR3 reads CASSTHDGMNTEAFF. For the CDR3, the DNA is TGTGCCAGCAGCACCCATGACGGCATGAACACTGAAGCTTTCTTT.

As DNA, the CDR3 is TGTGCCAGCAGCTTCCAACAGGGGGTACAAGGTGGCTACACCTTC. Its protein product is CASSFQQGVQGGYTF. The chain joins TRBV5-4 to TRBJ1-2; TRBD1 agrees at 8 bases. The CDR3 consists of 15 residues. Germline V gene data show CDR1 as SGHNT and CDR2 as YYREEE (reference sequence). Unmatched junction bases numbered 10, after V lost 2 bases and J lost 7 bases.

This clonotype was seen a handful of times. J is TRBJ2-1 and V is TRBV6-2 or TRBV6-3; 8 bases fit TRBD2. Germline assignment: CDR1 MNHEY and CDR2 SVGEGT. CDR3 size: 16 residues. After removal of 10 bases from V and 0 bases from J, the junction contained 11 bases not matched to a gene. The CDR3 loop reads CAILRGGSSSYNEQFF. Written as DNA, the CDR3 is TGTGCCATCCTTCGGGGGGGGTCGAGCTCCTACAATGAGCAGTTCTTC.